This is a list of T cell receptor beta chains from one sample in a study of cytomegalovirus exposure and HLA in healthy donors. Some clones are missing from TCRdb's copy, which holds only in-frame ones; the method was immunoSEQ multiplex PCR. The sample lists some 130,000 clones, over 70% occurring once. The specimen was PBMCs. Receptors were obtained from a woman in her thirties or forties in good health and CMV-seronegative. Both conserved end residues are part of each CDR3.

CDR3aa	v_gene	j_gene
CASSSGHSYEQYF	TRBV11-1	TRBJ2-7
CAISEGGPWADTQYF	TRBV10-3	TRBJ2-3
CASSKTGIWNQPQHF	TRBV19	TRBJ1-5
CASSARDRGPYGYTF	TRBV5-6	TRBJ1-2
CASSLAALGTTF	TRBV5-4	TRBJ2-7
CSVESGGGTDTQYF	TRBV29-1	TRBJ2-3
CSVARQDGYTF	TRBV29-1	TRBJ1-2
CAIGGTIKDTEAFF	TRBV10-3	TRBJ1-1
CASSFQGGDTQYF	TRBV27	TRBJ2-3
CASSASGLENTEAFF	TRBV28	TRBJ1-1
CASSLDRGQGYGYTF	TRBV7-2	TRBJ1-2
CASSYRGDNSPLHF	TRBV6-6	TRBJ1-6
CASRWTSGNTGELFF	TRBV2	TRBJ2-2
CASGPMVLGREYGYTF	TRBV12-5	TRBJ1-2
CASSWSAETNTGELFF	TRBV19	TRBJ2-2
CASSEGDRANQPQHF	TRBV6-1	TRBJ1-5
CASKVGTSGSGTDTQYF	TRBV19	TRBJ2-3
CSVADRQGWSEAFF	TRBV29-1	TRBJ1-1
CASSLGQGGYGYTF	TRBV28	TRBJ1-2
CASSWGTSGETQYF	TRBV5-6	TRBJ2-5
CASSSGTSGGTGELFF	TRBV5-1	TRBJ2-2
CASSPRGAGGQETQYF	TRBV9	TRBJ2-5
CASMGRRRNTEAFF	TRBV28	TRBJ1-1
CASSGCSKRGTGETQYF	TRBV7-3	TRBJ2-5
CASSIAGGNTGELFF	TRBV19	TRBJ2-2
CASSLETSGYNEQFF	TRBV7-3	TRBJ2-1
CASSTGTGYTGELFF	TRBV9	TRBJ2-2
CASSYRTSVEQYF	TRBV6-6	TRBJ2-7
CASGWGPRGGQGNIQYF	TRBV12-5	TRBJ2-4
CASSPEGTGVGKLFF	TRBV4-3	TRBJ1-4
CASSLGGYGYTF	TRBV28	TRBJ1-2
CASSQDFGEKLFF	TRBV4-3	TRBJ1-4
CPSSLWGQRHTEAFF	TRBV27	TRBJ1-1
CASSSDRTYNEQFF	TRBV7-2	TRBJ2-1
CASSLVPAGFRETQYF	TRBV5-4	TRBJ2-5
CASSQVGAGGINTGELFF	TRBV4-1	TRBJ2-2
CSVVRGQGLNEQFF	TRBV29-1	TRBJ2-1
CSVDGGDSYNEQFF	TRBV29-1	TRBJ2-1
CAILWSGRMDEQFF	TRBV10-3	TRBJ2-1
CASTLSRGNYGYTF	TRBV19	TRBJ1-2
CASSLGGGQPQHF	TRBV2	TRBJ1-5
CASSAGGGRGYTF	TRBV5-1	TRBJ1-2
CASSLADRGDYGYTF	TRBV7-9	TRBJ1-2
CASSTGLGLYEQYF	TRBV5-1	TRBJ2-7
CASSLLAGGFGDTQYF	TRBV19	TRBJ2-3
CASSAGQGTYEQYF	TRBV18	TRBJ2-7
CASSLGDRNTGELFF	TRBV5-1	TRBJ2-2
CASSLIGNQPQHF	TRBV28	TRBJ1-5
CASSQEEDSLYTEAFF	TRBV4-1	TRBJ1-1
CSVRDGGNEKLFF	TRBV29-1	TRBJ1-4
CASSRRQGGNTEAFF	TRBV14	TRBJ1-1